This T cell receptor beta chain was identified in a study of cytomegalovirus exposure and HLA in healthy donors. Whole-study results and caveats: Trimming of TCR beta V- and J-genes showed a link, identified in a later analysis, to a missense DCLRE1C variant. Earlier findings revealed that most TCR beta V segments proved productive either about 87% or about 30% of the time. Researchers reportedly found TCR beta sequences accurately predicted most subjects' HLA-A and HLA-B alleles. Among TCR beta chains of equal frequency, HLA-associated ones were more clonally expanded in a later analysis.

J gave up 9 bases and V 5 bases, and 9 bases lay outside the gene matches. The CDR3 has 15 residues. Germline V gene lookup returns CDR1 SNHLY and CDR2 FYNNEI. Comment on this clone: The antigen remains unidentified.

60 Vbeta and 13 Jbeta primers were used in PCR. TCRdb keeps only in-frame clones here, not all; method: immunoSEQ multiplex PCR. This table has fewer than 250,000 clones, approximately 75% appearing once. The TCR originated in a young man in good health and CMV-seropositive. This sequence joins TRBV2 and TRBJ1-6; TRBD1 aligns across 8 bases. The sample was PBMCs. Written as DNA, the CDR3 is TGTGCCAGCAGTACCTCGACAGGGGAGGTTTCACCCCTCCACTTT. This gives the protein CASSTSTGEVSPLHF. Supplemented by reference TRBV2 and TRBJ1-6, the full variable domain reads EPEVTQTPSHQVTQMGQEVILRCVPISNHLYFYWYRQILGQKVEFLVSFYNNEISEKSEIFDDQFSVERPDGSNFTLKIRSTKLEDSAMYFCASSTSTGEVSPLHFGNGTRLTVT.